This T cell receptor (beta chain) was found in a study of cytomegalovirus exposure and HLA in healthy donors. V shed 6 bases and J shed 3 bases, with 12 bases lying between them. Per the germline V gene, CDR1 is SGHRS and CDR2 is YFSETQ. The CDR3 sequence is 14 residues long. 60 Vbeta and 13 Jbeta primers were used in PCR. Sequencing used immunoSEQ multiplex PCR; TCRdb keeps in-frame clones, though not all of them. The repertoire holds about 190,000 clones, with approximately 82% as singletons. Sequenced: PBMCs. This rearrangement joins TRBV5-1 to TRBJ2-2; D may be TRBD2 (5 bases). The clonotype comes from a woman aged 18-29 years in good health and CMV-seropositive. In DNA form, the CDR3 reads TGCGCCAGCAAGCCCCCGAGGGACACCGGGGAGCTGTTTTTT. It specifies CASKPPRDTGELFF.